The 28 T cell receptor beta chains presented below share a single source sample, sequenced in a study of Ad26.COV2.S vaccination and SARS-CoV-2 variants. Profiled with immunoSEQ multiplex PCR; TCRdb holds only in-frame clones, not every one. The sample has approximately 300,000 clones; approximately 86% are singletons. Documented treatment: 15 to 20 received Ad26.COV2.S at low or high dose, single or two shots; several received placebo; per-sample allocation not given. It was on day 63 after the first vaccine or placebo injection that samples were taken. The material sequenced was peripheral blood, taken in a trial of Ad26.COV2.S vaccine versus placebo. These receptor sequences come from a person aged 18 to 59 who received the Ad26.COV2.S COVID-19 vaccine or a placebo.

This clone was seen only a few times. This chain uses TRBV3-1 (or the pseudogene TRBV3-2) with TRBJ1-1; TRBD1 is a possible D gene (6 bases). The V end was cut by 2 bases, the J end by 6 bases, with 16 bases between. CDR3 length: 15 amino acids. Germline loops: CDR1 LGHDT, CDR2 YNNKEL (reference sequence). CDR3 bases: TGTGCCAGCAGCCAAAAGTCCAGGGGTTCGGCTGAAGCTTTCTTT. Its protein is CASSQKSRGSAEAFF.

This clone was counted only a few times. The V call is TRBV28, the J call TRBJ1-2; D gene uncertain. The CDR3 spans 14 residues. With 8 bases removed from V and 6 bases from J, the gap between germline ends came to 19 bases. CDR1 and CDR2 from the germline V gene are MDHEN and SYDVKM. CDR3 sequence reads: CASQATGLWDGYTF. The CDR3 nucleotides read TGTGCCAGCCAGGCAACGGGGTTGTGGGATGGCTACACCTTC.

The chain couples TRBV6-6 to TRBJ1-1, with D maybe TRBD1 (5 bases). The CDR3 totals 16 residues. The V gene lost 2 bases and the J gene lost 3 bases, with 16 bases spanning the gap. Looked up from germline, CDR1 is MNHNY and CDR2 is SVGAGI (reference sequence). The CDR3 DNA reads as TGTGCCAGCAGTTACATGGCCGGGGGGGGAGACACTGAAGCTTTCTTT. Its protein product is CASSYMAGGGDTEAFF.

The rearrangement uses TRBV27 and TRBJ2-1; 13 positions match TRBD2. The V segment lost 2 bases and the J segment 9 bases; nucleotides outside the gene matches: 10. The length of the CDR3 is 17 residues. The germline CDR1 and CDR2 sequences are MNHEY and SMNVEV (reference sequence). DNA of the CDR3: TGTGCCAGCAGTTTAACGACACTAGCGGGGGGGCTAAGTGAGCAGTTCTTC. Protein product: CASSLTTLAGGLSEQFF.

This chain connects TRBV9 to TRBJ2-1, with 11 nucleotides matching TRBD2. There are 16 residues in the CDR3. V gave up 5 bases and J gave up 1 base; unmatched junction bases: 5. Germline V gene lookup returns CDR1 SGDLS and CDR2 YYNGEE. The CDR3 DNA is TGTGCCAGCAGTAGGATAGCGGGGGGGTCCTACAATGAGCAGTTCTTC. Translating it yields CASSRIAGGSYNEQFF.

A note on this clone: The same CDR3 is also encoded by other DNA sequences in this sample. This chain connects TRBV12-3 or TRBV12-4 to TRBJ2-5; a weak D match, TRBD2 (6 bases). The CDR3 spans 13 residues. V was trimmed by 3 bases and J by 5 bases, leaving 10 bases between them. The DNA of the CDR3 is TGTGCCAGCAGTTTTCGGGGGTTGGAGACCCAGTACTTC. Its translation: CASSFRGLETQYF.

The rearrangement links TRBV6-2 or TRBV6-3 to TRBJ1-4; 8 bases line up with TRBD1. Germline CDR1 and CDR2: MNHEY and SVGEGT. After removal of 6 bases from V and 8 bases from J, the junction contained 20 bases not matched to a gene. CDR3 length equals 18 residues. The CDR3 DNA sequence: TGTGCCAGCAGCTCAAAGGGACAGGTCCCATTTGGAGGCGAAAAACTGTTTTTT. Translation gives CASSSKGQVPFGGEKLFF.

CDR3 in DNA: TGTGCCTCCCCAGCTCTTTTGGGCTACACCTTC. This sequence encodes CASPALLGYTF. This rearrangement joins TRBV30 to TRBJ1-2; no clear D. V lost 7 bases, J lost 8 bases, and 14 bases lay in between. The CDR3 loop spans 11 amino acids. CDR1 and CDR2 from the germline V gene are GTSNPN and SVGIG (reference sequence).

The chain links TRBV6-5 to TRBJ2-1; 7 positions agree with TRBD2. From germline, CDR1 is MNHEY and CDR2 SVGAGI. The junction had 9 bases not matched to a gene; V was cut back by 2 bases and J by 11 bases. The CDR3 is 14 residues long. Here the CDR3 DNA reads TGTGCCAGCAGTTACCCGCCGGGGGGATACCAGCAGTTCTTC. Its protein is CASSYPPGGYQQFF.

The chain uses TRBV9 and TRBJ2-6; no reliable D call. V lost 0 bases and J 0 bases, leaving 1 base between the germline ends. CDR3 length: 14 residues. Germline V gene sequence: CDR1 SGDLS, CDR2 YYNGEE. CDR3 sequence (DNA): TGTGCCAGCAGCGTAGACTCTGGGGCCAACGTCCTGACTTTC. It is translated as CASSVDSGANVLTF.

The chain uses TRBV28 and TRBJ2-3; TRBD2 matches 10 bases. V dropped 0 bases and J dropped 5; count of bases not matched to a gene: 5. Per the germline V gene, CDR1 is MDHEN and CDR2 is SYDVKM. The length of the CDR3 is 16 residues. Here the CDR3 reads CASSLWSGGAKDTQYF. The CDR3, as DNA: TGTGCCAGCAGTTTATGGAGCGGGGGGGCAAAAGATACGCAGTATTTT.

V is TRBV6-1 and J is TRBJ2-7; D is possibly TRBD1 (6 bases). The CDR3 contains 12 residues. Germline V gene data show CDR1 as MNHNS and CDR2 as SASEGT. Between the trimmed V and J ends, which lost 1 base and 12 bases, there was a span of 13 bases. This CDR3 is CASSEGVAGAYF. CDR3 in DNA: TGTGCCAGCAGTGAAGGGGTCGCAGGGGCGTACTTC.

This clone was seen only a few times. This chain joins TRBV3-1 (or the pseudogene TRBV3-2) and TRBJ2-5; possibly TRBD2 for D (6 bases). V was shortened by 0 bases and J by 5 bases, with 13 bases between the two germline ends. The CDR3 loop spans 15 amino acids. The germline V gene encodes CDR1 LGHDT and CDR2 YNNKEL (reference sequence). The CDR3 DNA follows: TGTGCCAGCAGCCAAGATATCACTAGCCGTGAGACCCAGTACTTC. Translated: CASSQDITSRETQYF.

This clone was recorded at least ten times. The gene calls are TRBV7-2 and TRBJ2-7, with TRBD2 matching 8 bases. Trimming cost V 5 bases and J 0 bases; bases outside gene matches: 3. Germline V gene lookup returns CDR1 SGHTA and CDR2 FQGNSA. The CDR3 consists of 14 residues. The CDR3 DNA reads TGTGCCAGCAGCATTAGCGGGAACTCCTACGAGCAGTACTTC. Amino acid sequence: CASSISGNSYEQYF.

V and J are TRBV11-3 and TRBJ2-2, with 10 bases fitting TRBD1. Per the germline V gene, CDR1 is SGHNT and CDR2 is YENEEA. V lost 5 bases to trimming and J lost 4 bases; unmatched junction nucleotides: 7. The CDR3 is 16 amino acids. In nucleotides, the CDR3 is TGTGCCAGCAGCGCCCCGACAGGGGGCCTCACCGGGGAGCTGTTTTTT. It yields the protein CASSAPTGGLTGELFF.

The CDR3 sequence is CSVEGIAKNIQYF. Written as DNA, the CDR3 is TGCAGCGTTGAGGGAATAGCCAAAAACATTCAGTACTTC. The gene calls are TRBV29-1 and TRBJ2-4; D unresolved. V lost 3 bases and J lost 0, with 6 bases in between. The length of the CDR3 is 13 residues. CDR1 SQVTM and CDR2 ANQGSEA come from the germline V gene. Variable domain in full (rest from reference TRBV29-1 and TRBJ2-4): SAVISQKPSRDICQRGTSLTIQCQVDSQVTMMFWYRQQPGQSLTLIATANQGSEATYESGFVIDKFPISRPNLTFSTLTVSNMSPEDSSIYLCSVEGIAKNIQYFGAGTRLSVL.

This clone was seen just once. The J gene is TRBJ1-5, the V gene TRBV7-9; D is unclear. The ends were cut back, 5 bases at V and 7 bases at J, with 12 bases in the middle. Germline loops: CDR1 SEHNR, CDR2 FQNEAQ (reference sequence). The CDR3 spans 13 residues. This chain's CDR3 is CASSPSKDQPQHF. In DNA form, the CDR3 reads TGTGCCAGCAGCCCCTCTAAGGACCAGCCCCAGCATTTT.

The chain has TRBV7-8 and TRBJ2-7; D possibly corresponds to TRBD1 (6 bases). There are 13 residues in the CDR3. V was shortened by 0 bases and J by 5 bases, with 8 bases between the two germline ends. The V gene's germline CDR1 is SGHVS and CDR2 FQNEAQ. In DNA, the CDR3 is TGTGCCAGCAGCTTAGCTGGGGGCCACGAGCAGTACTTC. This sequence encodes CASSLAGGHEQYF.

The chain links TRBV3-1 (or the pseudogene TRBV3-2) to TRBJ2-7, with 7 nucleotides matching TRBD1. From germline, CDR1 is LGHDT and CDR2 YNNKEL (reference sequence). This CDR3 spans 13 amino acids. Trimming removed 5 bases from V and 6 bases from J; junction bases left unmatched: 7. This CDR3 is CASSTRQGGEQYF. For the CDR3, the DNA is TGTGCCAGCAGCACTCGACAGGGCGGCGAGCAGTACTTC.

About this clone itself: Other DNA sequences within the sample encode an identical CDR3. The chain uses TRBV5-1 and TRBJ2-1; 11 nucleotides line up with TRBD2. CDR3 length: 15 amino acids. With V trimmed by 5 bases and J by 4 bases, 5 bases remained unmatched. Germline loops: CDR1 SGHRS, CDR2 YFSETQ. CDR3 region: CASSSGTSGYNEQFF. The CDR3 coding sequence is TGCGCCAGCAGTTCCGGGACTAGCGGATACAATGAGCAGTTCTTC.

V is TRBV10-1 and J is TRBJ2-1; no firm D call. The CDR3 is 13 residues long. Trimming took off 0 bases at V and 12 bases at J, with 12 bases between the two ends. Germline CDR1 and CDR2: WNHNN and SYGVQD (reference sequence). CDR3 protein: CASSESGSSWQFF. CDR3 DNA sequence: TGCGCCAGCAGTGAGTCAGGGTCCTCTTGGCAGTTCTTC.

The chain joins TRBV2 to TRBJ2-7; D may be TRBD1 (7 bases). The V gene lost 3 bases and the J gene lost 6 bases, with 21 bases spanning the gap. In germline, CDR1 is SNHLY, CDR2 FYNNEI. The CDR3 spans 16 residues. The CDR3 loop reads CASSELRQGPGGEQYF. CDR3 DNA: TGTGCCAGCAGTGAGCTACGACAGGGCCCCGGGGGCGAGCAGTACTTC.

J is TRBJ2-1 and V is TRBV2, with TRBD2 matching 12 bases. This CDR3 is built from 15 residues. The germline gives CDR1 SNHLY, CDR2 FYNNEI. V lost 6 bases and J lost 4; bases outside the gene matches: 4. CDR3 nucleotides: TGTGCCAGCAGCCCTAGCGGGGGGGGGTACAATGAGCAGTTCTTC. Amino acids: CASSPSGGGYNEQFF.

In this sample, this clone turned up a few times. The chain carries TRBV18 and TRBJ1-6; 7 nucleotides line up with TRBD1. With V trimmed by 1 base and J by 7 bases, 1 base remained unmatched. CDR1 KGHSH and CDR2 LQKENI come from the germline V gene. CDR3 size: 14 residues. As DNA, the CDR3 is TGTGCCAGCTCACCACGGGGACAGAATTCACCCCTCCACTTT. This encodes CASSPRGQNSPLHF. The whole variable domain, remainder taken from reference TRBV18 and TRBJ1-6, is NAGVMQNPRHLVRRRGQEARLRCSPMKGHSHVYWYRQLPEEGLKFMVYLQKENIIDESGMPKERFSAEFPKEGPSILRIQQVVRGDSAAYFCASSPRGQNSPLHFGNGTRLTVT.

The CDR3, as DNA: TGTGCCAGCAGAAAGAGGCTAGCGGGGGGGCCGTCCTACAATGAGCAGTTCTTC. Protein product: CASRKRLAGGPSYNEQFF. V usage is TRBV27 and J usage is TRBJ2-1; 12 bases fit TRBD2. Germline loops: CDR1 MNHEY, CDR2 SMNVEV (reference sequence). This CDR3 has 18 residues. J was trimmed by 1 base and V by 6 bases; bases with no gene match: 10.

This rearrangement joins TRBV7-3 to TRBJ2-3; D possibly corresponds to TRBD1 (7 bases). The ends were cut back, 5 bases at V and 2 bases at J, with 14 bases in the middle. This CDR3 comprises 15 residues. Germline CDR1 reads SGHTA; CDR2 reads FQGTGA. As DNA, the CDR3 is TGTGCCAGCAGCCGAGGGGGCGGGGTCACAGATACGCAGTATTTT. Its translation is CASSRGGGVTDTQYF.

V and J are TRBV5-1 and TRBJ2-2; D possibly corresponds to TRBD1 (5 bases). CDR1 SGHRS and CDR2 YFSETQ come from the germline V gene. Trimming took 0 bases from V and 6 from J, leaving 18 bases between them. The CDR3 runs 17 residues. CDR3 in amino acids: CASSLALGAGISGELFF. Written as DNA, the CDR3 is TGCGCCAGCAGCTTGGCCTTAGGGGCTGGGATTTCCGGGGAGCTGTTTTTT.

This clone was seen only once. The V call is TRBV28, the J call TRBJ2-2; 8 bases are a match to TRBD2. V lost 9 bases to trimming and J lost 2 bases; unmatched junction nucleotides: 14. The CDR3 consists of 17 residues. From germline, CDR1 is MDHEN and CDR2 SYDVKM. The CDR3 protein is CASKGVASGFNTGELFF. The CDR3 DNA sequence: TGTGCCAGTAAAGGGGTGGCTAGCGGGTTTAACACCGGGGAGCTGTTTTTT.